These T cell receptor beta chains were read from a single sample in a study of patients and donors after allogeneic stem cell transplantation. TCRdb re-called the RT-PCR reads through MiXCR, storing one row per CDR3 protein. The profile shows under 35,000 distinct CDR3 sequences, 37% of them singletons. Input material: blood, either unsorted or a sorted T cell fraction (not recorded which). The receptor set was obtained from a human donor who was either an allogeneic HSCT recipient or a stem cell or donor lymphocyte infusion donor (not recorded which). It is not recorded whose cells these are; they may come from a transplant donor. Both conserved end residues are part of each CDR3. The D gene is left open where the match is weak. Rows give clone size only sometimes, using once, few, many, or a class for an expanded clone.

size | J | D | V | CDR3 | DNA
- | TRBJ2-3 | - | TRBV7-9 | CASSVRDGLTQYF | TGTGCCAGCAGCGTGAGGGACGGCCTAACGCAGTATTTT
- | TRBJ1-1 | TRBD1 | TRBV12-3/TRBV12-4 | CASSLGTGEAFF | TGTGCCAGCAGTTTAGGGACAGGTGAAGCTTTCTTT
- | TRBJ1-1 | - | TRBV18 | CASSPFQTSTDTAFF | TGTGCCAGCTCACCATTCCAAACATCTACAGATACGGCTTTCTTT
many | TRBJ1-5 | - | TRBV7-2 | CASSPTINNQPQHF | TGTGCCAGCAGCCCGACTATAAACAATCAGCCCCAGCATTTT
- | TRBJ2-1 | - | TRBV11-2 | CASSLAALSYNEQFF | TGTGCCAGCAGCTTAGCAGCGCTCTCCTACAATGAGCAGTTCTTC
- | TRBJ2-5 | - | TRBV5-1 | CASTNQRQVQETQYF | TGCGCCAGCACTAACCAAAGGCAGGTACAAGAGACCCAGTACTTC
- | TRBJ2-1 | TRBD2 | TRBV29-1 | CSDQLAGLYNEQFF | TGCAGCGACCAACTAGCGGGCCTTTACAATGAGCAGTTCTTC
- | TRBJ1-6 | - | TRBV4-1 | CASSQRASGQYNSPLHF | TGCGCCAGCAGCCAAAGGGCCAGTGGGCAATATAATTCACCCCTCCACTTT
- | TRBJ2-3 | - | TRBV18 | CASSPIGGTDTQYF | TGTGCCAGCTCACCAATTGGGGGCACAGATACGCAGTATTTT
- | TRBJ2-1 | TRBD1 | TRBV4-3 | CASSQGQGAGNEQFF | TGCGCCAGCAGCCAGGGACAGGGGGCGGGCAATGAGCAGTTCTTC
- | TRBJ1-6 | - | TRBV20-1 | CSARTPYNSPLHF | TGCAGTGCTAGGACGCCCTATAATTCACCCCTCCACTTT
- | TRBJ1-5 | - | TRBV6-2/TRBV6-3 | CASSYGDRYNQPQHF | TGTGCCAGCAGTTACGGAGACAGGTACAATCAGCCCCAGCATTTT
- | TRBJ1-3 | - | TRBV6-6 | CASSYSLPVYSSGNTIYF | TGTGCCAGCAGTTACTCGTTGCCGGTGTATAGCTCTGGAAACACCATATATTTT
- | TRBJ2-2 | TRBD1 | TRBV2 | CAIGQDLTRTNTGELFF | TGTGCCATCGGACAGGATCTTACACGTACGAACACCGGGGAGCTGTTTTTT
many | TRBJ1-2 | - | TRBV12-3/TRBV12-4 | CASSLGQENYGYTF | TGTGCCAGCAGTTTAGGCCAGGAGAACTATGGCTACACCTTC
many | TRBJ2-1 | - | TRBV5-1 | CASSLTGDNEQFF | TGCGCCAGCAGCTTAACGGGAGACAATGAGCAGTTCTTC
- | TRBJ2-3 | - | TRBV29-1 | CSADIGRRRDTQYF | TGCAGCGCAGACATCGGCAGGAGACGGGATACGCAGTATTTT
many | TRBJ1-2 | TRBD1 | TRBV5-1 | CASSEGQNVGYGYTF | TGCGCCAGCAGCGAGGGACAGAACGTCGGCTATGGCTACACCTTC
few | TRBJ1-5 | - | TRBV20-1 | CSARDIGPYSNQPQHF | TGCAGTGCTAGAGACATAGGACCTTATAGCAATCAGCCCCAGCATTTT
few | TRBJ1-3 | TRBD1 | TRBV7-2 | CASSNPSGGRGPGNTIYF | TGTGCCAGCAGCAACCCCAGTGGAGGCAGGGGGCCTGGAAACACCATATATTTT
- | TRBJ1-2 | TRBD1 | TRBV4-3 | CASSHLDRVNYGYTF | TGCGCCAGCAGCCACCTCGACAGGGTGAACTATGGCTACACCTTC
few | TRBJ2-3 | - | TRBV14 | CASSLPGQIADTQYF | TGTGCCAGCAGCCTTCCTGGACAGATTGCAGATACGCAGTATTTT
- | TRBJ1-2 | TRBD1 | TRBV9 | CASSVLSTGTGLGGYTF | TGTGCCAGCAGCGTCCTCTCGACCGGGACAGGACTGGGAGGCTACACCTTC
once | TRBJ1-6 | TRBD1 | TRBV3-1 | CASRRQMPGTGSSYNSPLHF | TGTGCCAGCAGACGTCAGATGCCCGGGACAGGGAGCTCCTATAATTCACCCCTCCACTTT
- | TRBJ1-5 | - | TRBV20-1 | CSARGGYINQPQHF | TGCAGTGCCAGAGGGGGTTACATCAATCAGCCCCAGCATTTT
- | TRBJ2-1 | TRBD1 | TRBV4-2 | CASSQPGQEQFF | TGTGCCAGCAGCCAGCCGGGACAGGAGCAGTTCTTC
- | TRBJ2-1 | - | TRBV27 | CASSYAGYNEQFF | TGTGCCAGCAGTTACGCCGGATACAATGAGCAGTTCTTC
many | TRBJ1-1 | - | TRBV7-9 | CAGSAQMGSRGEAFF | TGTGCCGGGAGTGCCCAGATGGGGAGTAGGGGTGAAGCTTTCTTT
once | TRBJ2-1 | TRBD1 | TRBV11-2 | CASSHLQGNNEQFF | TGTGCCAGCAGCCATCTACAGGGGAACAATGAGCAGTTCTTC
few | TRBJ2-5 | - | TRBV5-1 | CASSWGEETQYF | TGCGCCAGCAGCTGGGGGGAAGAGACCCAGTACTTC
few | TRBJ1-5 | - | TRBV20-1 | CSASAGNQPQHF | TGCAGTGCTTCGGCGGGCAATCAGCCCCAGCATTTT
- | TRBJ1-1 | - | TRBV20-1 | CSARDYDHFQGGTEAFF | TGCAGTGCTAGAGATTATGACCATTTTCAGGGTGGCACTGAAGCTTTCTTT
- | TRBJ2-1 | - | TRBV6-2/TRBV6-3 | CASRVPMGESRYNEQFF | TGTGCCAGCAGAGTACCAATGGGGGAGTCGAGGTACAATGAGCAGTTCTTC
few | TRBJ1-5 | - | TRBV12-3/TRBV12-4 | CASSLVSSNQPQHF | TGTGCCAGCAGTTTAGTGTCCAGCAATCAGCCCCAGCATTTT